This TCR beta chain was sequenced during a study of breast tumors, draining lymph nodes, adjacent tissues. Axillary draining lymph nodes of breast cancer patients supplied the node samples. TCRdb processed the multiplex PCR reads anew with MiXCR; each CDR3 protein has one entry. The sample includes some 130,000 distinct CDR3 sequences, around 20% seen only once; the top ten take 2.2%. The table lists this clonotype with many counts. The antigen is not known. Overall study results and limits: Compared with lymph nodes, tumors were less diverse; compared with nontumor tissue, more. Data only fit, rather than demonstrated, lymph node origin of most tumor T cells.

V trimming: 3 bases; J trimming: 5 bases; junction bases outside the gene matches: 9. The CDR3 contains 15 residues. Per germline, CDR1 SNHLY and CDR2 FYNNEI. The source is a female donor with breast cancer. Some clones in this sample may be carry-over from other donors' samples. Specimen: axillary lymph node tissue. The chain links TRBV2 to TRBJ2-7; 8 nucleotides align to TRBD2. The CDR3 here is CASSEFGTRRHEQYF. CDR3 coding DNA: TGTGCCAGCAGTGAGTTTGGGACTAGACGTCACGAGCAGTACTTC.